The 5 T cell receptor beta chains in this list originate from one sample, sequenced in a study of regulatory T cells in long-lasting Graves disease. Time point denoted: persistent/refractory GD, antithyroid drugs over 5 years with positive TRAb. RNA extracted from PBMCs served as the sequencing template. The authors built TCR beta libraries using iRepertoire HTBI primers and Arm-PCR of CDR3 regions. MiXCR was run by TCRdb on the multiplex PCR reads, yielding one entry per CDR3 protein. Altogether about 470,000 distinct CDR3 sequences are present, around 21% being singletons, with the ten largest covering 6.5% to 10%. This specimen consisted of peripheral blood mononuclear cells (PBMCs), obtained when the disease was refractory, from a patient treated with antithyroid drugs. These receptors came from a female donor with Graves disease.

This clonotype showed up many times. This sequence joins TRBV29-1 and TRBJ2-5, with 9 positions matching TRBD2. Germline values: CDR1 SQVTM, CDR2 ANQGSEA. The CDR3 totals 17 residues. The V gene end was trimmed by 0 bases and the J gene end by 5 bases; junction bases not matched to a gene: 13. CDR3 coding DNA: TGCAGCGTTGAAGAGGTCCTGGCGGGAGGGCCCGAGGAGACCCAGTACTTC. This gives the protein CSVEEVLAGGPEETQYF.

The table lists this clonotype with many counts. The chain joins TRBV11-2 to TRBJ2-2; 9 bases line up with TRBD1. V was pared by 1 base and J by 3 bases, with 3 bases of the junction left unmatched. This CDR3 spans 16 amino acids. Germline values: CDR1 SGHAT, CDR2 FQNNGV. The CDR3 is CASSLGTGGDTGELFF. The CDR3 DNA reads TGTGCCAGCAGCTTAGGTACAGGGGGCGACACCGGGGAGCTGTTTTTT.

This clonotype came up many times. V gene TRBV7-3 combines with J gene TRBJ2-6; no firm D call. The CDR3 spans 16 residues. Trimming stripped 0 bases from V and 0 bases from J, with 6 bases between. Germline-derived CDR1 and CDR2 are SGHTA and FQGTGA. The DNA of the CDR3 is TGTGCCAGCAGCTTAACGGCAAGCTCTGGGGCCAACGTCCTGACTTTC. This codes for CASSLTASSGANVLTF.

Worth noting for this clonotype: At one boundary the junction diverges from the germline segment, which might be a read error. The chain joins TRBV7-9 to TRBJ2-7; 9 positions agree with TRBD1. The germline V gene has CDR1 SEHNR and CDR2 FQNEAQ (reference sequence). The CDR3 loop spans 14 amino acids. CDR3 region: CASSHPGQGLEQYF. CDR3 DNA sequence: TGCGCCAGCAGCCATCCCGGACAGGGGCTCGAGCAGTACTTC.

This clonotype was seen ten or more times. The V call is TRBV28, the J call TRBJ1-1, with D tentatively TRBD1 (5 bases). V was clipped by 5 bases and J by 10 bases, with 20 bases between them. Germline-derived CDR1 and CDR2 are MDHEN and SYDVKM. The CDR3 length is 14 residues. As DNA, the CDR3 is TGTGCCAGCAGTACAAGACAGTTACCTGACGGAGCTTTCTTT. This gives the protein CASSTRQLPDGAFF.